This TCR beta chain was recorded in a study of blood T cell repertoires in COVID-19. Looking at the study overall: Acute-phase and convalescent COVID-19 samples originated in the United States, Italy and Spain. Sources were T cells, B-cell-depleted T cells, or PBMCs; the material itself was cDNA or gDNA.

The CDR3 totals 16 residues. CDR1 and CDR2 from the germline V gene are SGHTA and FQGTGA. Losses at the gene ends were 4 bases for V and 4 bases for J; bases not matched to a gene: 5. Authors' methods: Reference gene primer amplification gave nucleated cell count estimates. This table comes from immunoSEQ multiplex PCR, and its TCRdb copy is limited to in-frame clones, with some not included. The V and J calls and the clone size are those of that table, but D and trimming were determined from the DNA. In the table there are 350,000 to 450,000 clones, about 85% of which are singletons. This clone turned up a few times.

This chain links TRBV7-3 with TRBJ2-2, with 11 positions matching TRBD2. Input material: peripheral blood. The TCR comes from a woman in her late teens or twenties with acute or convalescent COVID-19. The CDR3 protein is CASSSTSGVVTGELFF. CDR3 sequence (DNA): TGTGCCAGCAGCTCGACTAGCGGGGTCGTCACCGGGGAGCTGTTTTTT.